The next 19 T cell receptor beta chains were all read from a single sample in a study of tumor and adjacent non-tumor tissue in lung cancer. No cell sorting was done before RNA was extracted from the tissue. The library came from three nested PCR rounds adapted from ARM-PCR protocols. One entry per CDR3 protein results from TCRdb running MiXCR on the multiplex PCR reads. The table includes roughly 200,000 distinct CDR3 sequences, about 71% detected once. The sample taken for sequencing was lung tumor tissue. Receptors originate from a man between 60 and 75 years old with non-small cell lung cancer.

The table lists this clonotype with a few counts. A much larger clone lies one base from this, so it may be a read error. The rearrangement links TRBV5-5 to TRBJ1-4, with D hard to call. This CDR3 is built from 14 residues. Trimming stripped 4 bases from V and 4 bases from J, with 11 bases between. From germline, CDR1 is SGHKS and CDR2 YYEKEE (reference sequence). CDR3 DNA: TGTGCCAGCAGCATCGGTGCCAATAATGAAAAACTGTTTTTT. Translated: CASSIGANNEKLFF.

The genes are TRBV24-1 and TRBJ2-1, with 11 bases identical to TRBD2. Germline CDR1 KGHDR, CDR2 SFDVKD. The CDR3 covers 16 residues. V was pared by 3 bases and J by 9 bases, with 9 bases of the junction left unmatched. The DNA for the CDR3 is TGTGCCACCAGTGATACCGGGACTAGCGGATATAGTGAGCAGTTCTTC. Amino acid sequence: CATSDTGTSGYSEQFF.

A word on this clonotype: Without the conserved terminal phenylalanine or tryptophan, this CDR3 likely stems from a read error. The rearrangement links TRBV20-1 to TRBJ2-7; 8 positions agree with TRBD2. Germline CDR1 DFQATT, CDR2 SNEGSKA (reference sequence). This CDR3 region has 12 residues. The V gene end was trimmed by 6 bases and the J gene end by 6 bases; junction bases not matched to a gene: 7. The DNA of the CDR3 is TGCAGTGCCTTCGGGGGGGACTCCGAGCAGTACTTG. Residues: CSAFGGDSEQYL.

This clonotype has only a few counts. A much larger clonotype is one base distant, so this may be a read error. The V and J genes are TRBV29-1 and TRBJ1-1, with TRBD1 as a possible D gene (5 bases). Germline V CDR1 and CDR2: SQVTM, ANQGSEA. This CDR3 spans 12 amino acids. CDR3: CSAGGMNIEAFF. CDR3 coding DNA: TGCAGCGCGGGGGGGATGAACATTGAAGCTTTCTTT.

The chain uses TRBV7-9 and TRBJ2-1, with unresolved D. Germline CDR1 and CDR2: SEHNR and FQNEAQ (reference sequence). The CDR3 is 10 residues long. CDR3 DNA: TGTGCTCTAGTAGAGAATGAGCAGTTCTTC. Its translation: CALVENEQFF. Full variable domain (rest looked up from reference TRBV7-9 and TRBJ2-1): DTGVSQNPRHKITKRGQNVTFRCDPISEHNRLYWYRQTLGQGPEFLTYFQNEAQLEKSRLLSDRFSAERPKGSFSTLEIQRTEQGDSAMYLCALVENEQFFGPGTRLTVL.

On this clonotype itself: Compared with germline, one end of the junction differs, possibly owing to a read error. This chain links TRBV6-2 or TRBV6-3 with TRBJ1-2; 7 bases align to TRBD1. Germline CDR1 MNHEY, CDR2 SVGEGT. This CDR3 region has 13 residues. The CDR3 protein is CASSYSRGGGCTF. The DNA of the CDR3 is TGTGCCAGCAGTTACTCGAGAGGAGGGGGCTGCACCTTC.

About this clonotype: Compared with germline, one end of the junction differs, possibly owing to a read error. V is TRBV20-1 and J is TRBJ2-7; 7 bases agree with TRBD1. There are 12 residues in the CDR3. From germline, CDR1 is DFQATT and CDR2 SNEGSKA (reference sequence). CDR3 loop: CSYHRGAHEPYF. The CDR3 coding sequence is TGCAGTTACCACAGGGGTGCCCACGAGCCGTACTTC.

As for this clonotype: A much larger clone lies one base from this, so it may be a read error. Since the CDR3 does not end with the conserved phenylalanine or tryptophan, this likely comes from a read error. CDR3 loop: CASSQQLGAGYEQYL. For the CDR3, the DNA is TGCGCCAGCAGCCAACAGCTCGGGGCTGGCTACGAGCAGTACCTC. V usage is TRBV4-3 and J usage is TRBJ2-7, with D possibly called TRBD1 or TRBD2 (5 bases each). Germline values: CDR1 LGHNA, CDR2 YSLEER. The CDR3 length is 15 residues. Trimming shortened V by 2 bases and J by 3 bases, and 14 bases separated the two germline ends.

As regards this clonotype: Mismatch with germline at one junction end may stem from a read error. The CDR3 bases are TGCACCAGCAATTTAGGCAGGGAAACTGAAGCTTTCTTT. This encodes CTSNLGRETEAFF. V and J are TRBV12-3 or TRBV12-4 and TRBJ1-1; D is perhaps TRBD1 (5 bases). This CDR3 is built from 13 residues.

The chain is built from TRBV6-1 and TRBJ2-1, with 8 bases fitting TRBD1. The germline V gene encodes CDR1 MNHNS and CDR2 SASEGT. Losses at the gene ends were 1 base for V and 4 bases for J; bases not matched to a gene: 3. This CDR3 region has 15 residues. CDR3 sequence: CASSEGDRPYNEQFF. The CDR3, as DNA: TGTGCCAGCAGTGAAGGGGACAGGCCTTACAATGAGCAGTTCTTC.

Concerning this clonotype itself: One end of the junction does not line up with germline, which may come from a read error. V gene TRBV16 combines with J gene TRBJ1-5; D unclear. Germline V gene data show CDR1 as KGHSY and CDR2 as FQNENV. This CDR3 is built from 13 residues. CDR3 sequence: CASSQSIGQPQHF. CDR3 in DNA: TGTGCCAGCAGCCAATCGATCGGTCAGCCTCAGCATTTT.

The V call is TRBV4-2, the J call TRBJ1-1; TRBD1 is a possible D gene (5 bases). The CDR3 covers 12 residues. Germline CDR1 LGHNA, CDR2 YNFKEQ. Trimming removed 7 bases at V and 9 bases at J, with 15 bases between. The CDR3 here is CASNHWGTQAFF. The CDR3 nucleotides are TGTGCCAGCAACCATTGGGGGACTCAAGCTTTCTTT.

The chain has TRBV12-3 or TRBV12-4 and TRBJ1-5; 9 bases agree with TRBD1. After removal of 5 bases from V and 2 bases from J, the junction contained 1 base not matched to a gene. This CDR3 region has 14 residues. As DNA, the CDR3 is TGTGCCAGCAGTAGGGACAGGGGCAATCAGCCCCAGCATTTT. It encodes CASSRDRGNQPQHF.

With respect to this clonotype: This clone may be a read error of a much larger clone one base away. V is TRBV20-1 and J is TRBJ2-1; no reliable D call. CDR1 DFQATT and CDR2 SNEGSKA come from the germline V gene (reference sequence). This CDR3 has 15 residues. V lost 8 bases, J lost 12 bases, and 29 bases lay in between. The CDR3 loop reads CSPGYLGQYNEWQFF. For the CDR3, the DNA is TGCAGTCCCGGTTACCTGGGCCAATACAATGAGTGGCAGTTCTTC.

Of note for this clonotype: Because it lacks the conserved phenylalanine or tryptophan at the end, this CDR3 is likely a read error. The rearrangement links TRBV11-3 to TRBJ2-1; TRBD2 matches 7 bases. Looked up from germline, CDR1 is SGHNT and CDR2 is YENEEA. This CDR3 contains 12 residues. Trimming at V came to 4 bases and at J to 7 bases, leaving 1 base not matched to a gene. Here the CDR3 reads CASSWGGNEQFS. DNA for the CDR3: TGTGCCAGCAGCTGGGGGGGAAATGAGCAGTTCTCC.

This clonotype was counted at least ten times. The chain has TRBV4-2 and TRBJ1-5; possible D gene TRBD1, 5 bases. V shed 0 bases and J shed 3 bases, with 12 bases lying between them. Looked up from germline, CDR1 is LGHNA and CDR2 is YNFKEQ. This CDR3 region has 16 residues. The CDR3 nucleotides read TGTGCCAGCAGCCAAGATCTAGAGGGACCCAATCAGCCCCAGCATTTT. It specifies CASSQDLEGPNQPQHF.

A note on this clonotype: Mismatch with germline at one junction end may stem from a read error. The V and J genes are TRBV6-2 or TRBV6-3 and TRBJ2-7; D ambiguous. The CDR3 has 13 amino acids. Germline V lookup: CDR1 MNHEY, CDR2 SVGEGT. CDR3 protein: CASRAWNSYEQYF. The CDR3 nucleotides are TGTGCCAGCAGGGCATGGAACTCCTACGAGCAGTATTTC.

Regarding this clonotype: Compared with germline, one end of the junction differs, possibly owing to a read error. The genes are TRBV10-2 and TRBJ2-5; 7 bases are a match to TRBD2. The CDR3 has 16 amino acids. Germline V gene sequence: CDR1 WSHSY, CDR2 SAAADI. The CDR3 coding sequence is TGCGCCAGCAGTGACTGGGAGGCGGGAGCATGGGAGACCCAGTACTTT. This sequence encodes CASSDWEAGAWETQYF.

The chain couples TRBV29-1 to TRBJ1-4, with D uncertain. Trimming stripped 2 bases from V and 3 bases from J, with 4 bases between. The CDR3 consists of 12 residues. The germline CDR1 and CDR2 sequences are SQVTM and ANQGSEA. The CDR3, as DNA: TGCAGCGTTGAACGGGCTAATGAAAAACTGTTTTTT. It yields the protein CSVERANEKLFF.